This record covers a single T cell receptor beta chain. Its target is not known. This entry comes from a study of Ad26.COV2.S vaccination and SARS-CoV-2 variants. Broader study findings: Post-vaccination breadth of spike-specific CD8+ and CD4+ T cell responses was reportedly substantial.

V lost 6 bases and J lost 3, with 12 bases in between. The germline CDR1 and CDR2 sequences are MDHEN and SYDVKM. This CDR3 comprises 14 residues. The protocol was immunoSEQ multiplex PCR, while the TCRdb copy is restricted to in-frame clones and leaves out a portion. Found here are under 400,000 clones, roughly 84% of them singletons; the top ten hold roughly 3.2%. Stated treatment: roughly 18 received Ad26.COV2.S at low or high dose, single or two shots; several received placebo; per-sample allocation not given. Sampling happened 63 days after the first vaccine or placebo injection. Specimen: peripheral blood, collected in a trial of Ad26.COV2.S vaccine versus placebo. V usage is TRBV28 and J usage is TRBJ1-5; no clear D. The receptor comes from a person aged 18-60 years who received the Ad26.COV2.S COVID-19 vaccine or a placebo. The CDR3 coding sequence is TGTGCCAGCAGAGGTTTCCCCCACAATCAGCCCCAGCATTTT. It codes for CASRGFPHNQPQHF. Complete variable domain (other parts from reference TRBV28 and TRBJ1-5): DVKVTQSSRYLVKRTGEKVFLECVQDMDHENMFWYRQDPGLGLRLIYFSYDVKMKEKGDIPEGYSVSREKKERFSLILESASTNQTSMYLCASRGFPHNQPQHFGDGTRLSIL.